This TCR beta chain was recorded in a study of cytomegalovirus exposure and HLA in healthy donors. Amplification used 60 Vbeta primers and 13 Jbeta primers. In the original processing: A later analysis tallied about 80 million unique TCR beta chains, 9.5 million to 14 million of them shared. Some clones are missing from TCRdb's copy, which holds only in-frame ones; the method was immunoSEQ multiplex PCR. The V and J calls and clone size were taken over from that table, and D and trimming were inferred from the DNA. The table lists over 150,000 clones, 70% to 90% of them singletons. Of note for this clone: Its antigen is unknown.

This CDR3 has 13 amino acids. Germline CDR1 SEHNR, CDR2 FQNEAQ (reference sequence). The V gene end was trimmed by 5 bases and the J gene end by 3 bases; junction bases not matched to a gene: 2. The study's findings and limits: According to the study, around 150 TCR beta chains were cytomegalovirus-associated.

The V and J genes are TRBV7-9 and TRBJ2-5; 8 nucleotides line up with TRBD2. This TCR was sampled from a woman under 30 in good health and CMV-seronegative. The sample was PBMCs. CDR3 DNA sequence: TGTGCCAGCAGCCCGGGACTAGAAGAGACCCAGTACTTC. Translated: CASSPGLEETQYF.